Included here is one TCR beta chain sequence, with context. In this sample, this clonotype turned up a few times. The antigen this receptor binds is unknown. Base qualities are not provided; no much larger clone lies one nucleotide away. The data derive from a study of molecular identifiers for immune sequencing clone quantification (dated by TCRdb to 2017 to 2018). At the level of the whole study: For a replicate experiment, the RNA from either approximately 20,000 or 100,000 naive CD8 T cells was divided into five aliquots, and four of those aliquots went on to sequencing. The study was a methods study using CD8 T cells to benchmark molecular-identifier clustering-based TCR repertoire sequencing (MIDCIRS) and TCR RNA copy counting.

V and J lose 1 base and 0 bases, and a span of 8 bases separates them. Via the germline V gene, CDR1 is SNHLY and CDR2 FYNNEI. The CDR3 contains 15 residues, cysteine and phenylalanine counted. The entry retains the CDR3 DNA only, 45 bases that are in frame from base 1. Library prep was done by PCR. Sequencing relied on a NextSeq 500. Bulk TCR libraries were prepared as previously described, using TCR primers listed in Table S5. Total RNA was purified with the Qiagen AllPrep DNA/RNA kit. Reads from multiple sequencing runs of the same library were pooled before analysis. Per the original workflow: Reads were retained only if their TCR constant sequence matched exactly, and those retained reads were trimmed to 150 nt and grouped according to their 12-nt molecular barcodes. Reads inside each barcode group were sub-clustered using a 15% Levenshtein threshold, and a quality-weighted consensus sequence was constructed for each RNA molecule. Non-functional sequences were excluded, and lower-count sequences lying one edit away from another sequence were also excluded. Based on a fit of two negative binomial distributions, barcode sub-clusters having less than 20% of the maximum read count were discarded. TCRdb passed the public sequencing reads through fastp at Q25 and MiXCR, retaining productive beta sequences. Rows matching on CDR3 protein sequence are summarized as one entry with the most common DNA and genes. TCRdb assigned the V and J calls; the authors' analysis was not used. For this sample there are 80,000 to 130,000 distinct CDR3 sequences; roughly a third appear just once. Of the sample, less than 5% is held by the ten largest clones.

Naive CD8 T cell libraries were made from 20,000 to 1,000,000 sorted cells using 10%, 30% or 50% of purified RNA. On a BD FACSAria II, naive CD8 T cells were FACS-sorted as CD8+CD4-CCR7+CD45RA+ and collected into RLT Plus buffer. Detection sensitivity was tested by spiking Jurkat RNA equal to roughly ten TCR copies' worth into samples containing about 17,000-1,000,000 naive CD8 T cells. CD8 T cells were enriched with RosetteSep CD8+ T Cell Enrichment Cocktail and Ficoll-Paque, followed by ACK red cell lysis. Study-wide findings and limitations: Highly expanded clone sizes could be underestimated because identical TCR molecules may share a barcode. In CMV-specific effector cells, clones with more than 20 RNA copies contained over 98% of molecules, whereas in naive cells such clones contained under 1% of molecules. A single cell's worth of spiked-in Jurkat TCR RNA was reported detectable even among approximately 930,000 naive CD8 T cells. When barcode sub-clustering was omitted, TCR diversity was inflated by chimeric consensus sequences, with chimeras reaching as high as 47%. Spiked-in Jurkat TCR RNA (approximately 10 copies' worth), which is not part of the donor repertoire, was contained in the naive libraries. Modeling indicated roughly 3.2 TCR RNA copies recovered per cell, compared with approximately 10 by digital PCR, which implies a capture efficiency of 25% to 35%.

The clonotype originates from a human donor in good health. Some libraries in this study had Jurkat cell RNA spiked in. The chain is encoded by TRBV2 joined to TRBJ2-3; no D gene call is confident. The sequenced sample was naive CD8+ T cells from blood, with Jurkat cell RNA spiked in. Sample cell subset or site, as interpreted from the label and publication: FACS-sorted CD8+CD4-CCR7+CD45RA+ naive T cells. The nucleotides are TGTGCCAGCAGTGAAGACGGTAGAAGCACAGATACGCAGTATTTT. Its translation is CASSEDGRSTDTQYF. The CDR3 plus the reference TRBV2 and TRBJ2-3 genes for the other parts give the full variable domain: EPEVTQTPSHQVTQMGQEVILRCVPISNHLYFYWYRQILGQKVEFLVSFYNNEISEKSEIFDDQFSVERPDGSNFTLKIRSTKLEDSAMYFCASSEDGRSTDTQYFGPGTRLTVL.